The entry below gives a single T cell receptor beta chain sequence along with its context. The CDR3 has 14 amino acids. Germline values: CDR1 LGHNT, CDR2 FRNRAP. With 6 bases removed from V and 0 bases from J, the gap between germline ends came to 9 bases. Documented time point: newly diagnosed GD, antithyroid drugs for less than 3 months. Extracted PBMC RNA gave rise to the TCR library. Sequencing libraries for TCR beta were prepared with iRepertoire HTBI primers and Arm-PCR of CDR3 regions. A single record per CDR3 protein comes from TCRdb applying MiXCR to the multiplex PCR reads. The sample gives 450,000 to 500,000 distinct CDR3 sequences, roughly 16% of which show up once; 9.5% to 15% is in the top ten. The data belong to a study of regulatory T cells in long-lasting Graves disease. The same specimen was also included in a second study, on T cells in Graves' hyperthyroidism and ophthalmopathy.

V is TRBV12-5 and J is TRBJ1-3; D gene ambiguous. The sequence was obtained from a man aged 35-49 years with Graves disease. Material: peripheral blood mononuclear cells (PBMCs), obtained at new diagnosis, from a patient treated with antithyroid drugs. The CDR3, as DNA: TGTGCTAGTGGAGACGGGCCCTCTGGAAACACCATATATTTT. As protein: CASGDGPSGNTIYF.